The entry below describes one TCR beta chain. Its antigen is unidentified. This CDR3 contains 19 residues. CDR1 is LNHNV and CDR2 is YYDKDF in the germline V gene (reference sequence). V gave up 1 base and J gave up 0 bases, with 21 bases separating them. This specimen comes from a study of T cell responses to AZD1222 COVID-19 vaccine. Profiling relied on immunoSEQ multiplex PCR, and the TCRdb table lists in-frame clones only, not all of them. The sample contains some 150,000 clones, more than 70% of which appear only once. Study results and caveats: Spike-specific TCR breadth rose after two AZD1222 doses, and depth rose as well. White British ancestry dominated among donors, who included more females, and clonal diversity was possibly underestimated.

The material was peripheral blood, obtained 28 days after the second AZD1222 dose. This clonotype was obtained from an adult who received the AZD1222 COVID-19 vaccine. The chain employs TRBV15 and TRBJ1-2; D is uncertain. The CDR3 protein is CATSRGLLGSSLSNYGYTF. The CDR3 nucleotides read TGTGCCACCAGCAGAGGACTTCTGGGGAGCTCCCTTTCTAACTATGGCTACACCTTC. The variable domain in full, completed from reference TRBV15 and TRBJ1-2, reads DAMVIQNPRYQVTQFGKPVTLSCSQTLNHNVMYWYQQKSSQAPKLLFHYYDKDFNNEADTPDNFQSRRPNTSFCFLDIRSPGLGDTAMYLCATSRGLLGSSLSNYGYTFGSGTRLTVV.